This T cell receptor beta chain was sequenced in a study of cytomegalovirus exposure and HLA in healthy donors (dated by TCRdb to 2016 to 2017). Regarding the study in general: An earlier analysis of 587 of the donors reported 250 to 350 Gb of sequence data and 95 million to 130 million unique TCR beta sequences obtained from about 180 million T cells. An early release that covered 500 to 800 HLA-typed donors contained around 300 gigabases of sequencing data and 85 million to 100 million unique TCR sequences. The genetic ancestry cluster associated with self-reported Caucasian donors included 65% to 90% of the roughly 400 genotyped donors. The study aimed to test whether signatures of past pathogen exposure could be identified by cataloging public T cell receptors. The T cell repertoires of some 700 subjects were profiled by immunosequencing and related to cytomegalovirus serostatus. A separate validation cohort of 100 to 150 different subjects was used in addition to the roughly 700-subject first cohort. High-throughput TCR immunosequencing, statistical association of individual TCRs with disease status, and machine learning were combined to predict cytomegalovirus infection status. A later analysis re-analyzed previously published TCR beta repertoires from 500 to 700 donors and added high-resolution HLA genotyping to study TCR occurrence patterns. In the later analysis, no new phenotypic data were used to find candidate immune exposures; instead, reliance was placed on TCR beta sequences and their occurrence across donors. An earlier analysis of around 580 of the donors used high-throughput TCR beta sequencing to judge whether each TCR beta V gene segment behaved as functional or pseudogenic. Donor age, sex, ethnicity and CMV serostatus were compiled together with the repertoire data. A later genetic analysis took genome-wide SNP genotypes for about three fifths of the 666 donors and used that subset as a discovery cohort. Every discovery cohort repertoire had been produced on one sequencing platform. HLA typing included class I and class II loci at four-digit resolution. The number of donors typed differed by locus, with roughly 629-640 for A, B, C, DRB1 and DQB1, 522 for DQA1, about 610 for DPA1, and 400 to 490 for DPB1. Roughly 5 DR-DQ haplotypes were handled as single units for association and clustering, since linkage in the cohort was strong. Among 398 genotyped donors of the cohort, an average of around 250,000 unique TCR beta nucleotide sequences was sequenced per donor, of which 15% to 20% were non-productive.

The CDR3 measures 17 amino acids from cysteine to phenylalanine. CDR3 DNA is the only sequence kept; it has 51 bases, read in frame from the first base. V is cut back by 2 bases and J by 4 bases, with 12 bases in the junction unmatched. Looking up the germline V gene yields CDR1 SGHVS and CDR2 FNYEAQ. Comment on this clone: Its antigen is not yet known. Within one base of it there is no much larger clone, and no base qualities were kept.

The library was prepared using the immunoSEQ multiplex PCR assay. For the multiplex PCR, a mixture combining 60 forward primers for TCR Vbeta segments and 13 reverse primers for TCR Jbeta segments was used. Amplification of the CDR3 region of rearranged TCR beta genes was performed with a multiplex PCR assay on genomic DNA. On the Illumina HiSeq System, the amplified TCR beta libraries were sequenced as 87-base-pair reads. The original pipeline was this. A later analysis tallied about 77 million unique TCR beta chains across the approximately 670 repertoires, and around 10 million of those chains were shared by two or more donors. Raw reads were error-corrected and collapsed into unique sequences by a nearest-neighbor algorithm in which closely related sequences were merged to remove PCR and sequencing errors. CDR3 sequences were aligned to IMGT reference sequences to assign V, D and J gene segments. For a sequence to be retained, a match of at least six nucleotides was required to both a V gene segment and a J gene segment. A rearrangement counted as productive if the CDR3 had no stop codons and remained in frame with V and J, and every other rearrangement counted as non-productive. CDR3 was defined by IMGT convention, running from the second conserved V-encoded cysteine to the conserved J-encoded phenylalanine. The earlier analysis of some 580 of the donors excluded any sequence lacking an unambiguous match to a single V gene segment. An earlier analysis of 587 of the donors called V segments functional above 56.7% productive rearrangements and segregating when the between-donor standard deviation exceeded 5%. A statistical classification framework was built for diagnosing cytomegalovirus status from the catalog of TCR beta chain sequences. V and J gene assignment, in a later analysis, came from comparing TCR nucleotide sequences with IMGT/GENE-DB human TR gene sequences. Using the TCRdist pipeline, a later analysis assigned CDR3 sequences along with most-parsimonious VDJ recombination scenarios. In a later analysis, each TCR beta chain was defined by its CDR3 amino acid sequence together with its V-gene family, and reads without a unique V-gene family were excluded. As a way to deal with suspected cross-contamination and a sequencing artifact, a later analysis dropped hundreds of nucleotide sequences that were highly shared and had low generation probability. In a later analysis, a clonal expansion index for each public chain was calculated from normalized within-repertoire ranks of inferred template counts. In a later analysis, generation probabilities were computed with a VDJ recombination model fitted to out-of-frame rearrangements, and the resulting probabilities were checked against IGoR. In a later analysis, TCR-TCR, TCR-HLA and TCR-CMV co-occurrence was scored with hypergeometric tests, and a repertoire-size bias correction was applied to TCR pairs. To estimate false discovery rates, a later analysis permuted the HLA or CMV assignments 20 times. In a later analysis, co-occurring TCRs were grouped with DBSCAN, and TCRdist sequence similarity was added when clustering was performed within HLA-allele-positive subsets. Co-occurrence clustering excluded repertoires with fewer than 30,000 or more than 120,000 public chains, plus five with anomalous nucleotide sharing. In its TCRdb copy, this immuneACCESS table keeps in-frame sequences only and misses some clones. Where compared with another copy, unresolved V genes explain less than half of these, and the others have no known cause. V and J calls plus clone size are reproduced from that table; the DNA served to infer D and trimming. Across this sample there are 90,000 to 120,000 clones, with 77% seen only once. About 4.3% of the sample comes from the top ten.

The full study reports these points: Strong co-occurrence of HLA alleles, especially DR and DQ, made assigning TCR associations to individual alleles difficult. A further reported finding was that TCR beta sequences accurately predicted the HLA-A and HLA-B alleles for most subjects in the first cohort. The study listed over 150 TCR beta chains as associated with cytomegalovirus. A later analysis found that most CMV-associated TCR beta chains appeared HLA-restricted, with HLA associations seemingly driven largely by CMV exposure. Several of the top co-occurrence clusters appeared to be linked to parvovirus B19, influenza, CMV and Epstein-Barr virus, according to a later analysis. Linkage disequilibrium might explain the correlated functional status among segregating V segments, but an unknown experimental factor could not be ruled out. Specific HLA alleles were associated with 16,951 TCR beta sequences at a false discovery rate of 0.05 in a later analysis. A few of the identified cytomegalovirus-associated TCR beta chains were confirmed in vitro to be specific for cytomegalovirus antigens. The only immune exposure information available for the cohort was CMV serostatus. The authors suggested that the approach could potentially be generalized to other disease states and immunological phenotypes. The classifier was reported to diagnose cytomegalovirus status with high specificity and sensitivity in both the original and validation cohorts. Roughly uniform sequencing depth across donors was assumed in presence/absence analyses, although this assumption may not hold. A later genetic analysis associated a missense DCLRE1C variant with V-gene and J-gene trimming of TCR beta chains, and an independent cohort replicated the association. In a later analysis, TCR association rates were found to vary across HLA loci, with the most associated TCRs seen for DRB1 alleles and the fewest for HLA-C alleles. According to a later genetic analysis, donors in an Asian-associated ancestry cluster had fewer N-insertions in productive TCRs than the roughly 660-donor mean. The 87-base-pair reads could not distinguish some IMGT-functional V segments, including TRBV6-2 and TRBV6-3, so those segments were excluded. The cohort was sequenced for TCR beta chains only, and without alpha or paired-chain data the features that could be detected were limited. A later analysis found that HLA-associated TCR beta chains were more clonally expanded and had lower generation probabilities than equally common non-associated chains. Most TCR sequences were observed very rarely across donors, whereas some public TCRs were present in many individuals. Broadly in line with IMGT annotations, most TCR beta V segments showed up in productive rearrangements about 87% or about 30% of the time in an earlier analysis of around 600 of the donors. Because counts were too low, 15 or so rarely observed V segments, including chromosome 9 orphons, were excluded from the earlier analysis of some 590 of the donors. Because HLA typing was unavailable for some donors at each locus, only the typed subset was used in association tests. The sequencing pipeline was judged likely to have produced a cluster of highly shared sequence variants as a technical artifact.

The cohort was made up of approximately 670 healthy bone marrow donors. At the time of sampling, all cohort members were nominally healthy, though unrecorded immune exposures were likely present. The donor tested CMV seronegative and was one of the 352 seronegative cohort members. A peripheral blood sample was provided by each donor, and peripheral blood mononuclear cells were used for TCR beta sequencing. Genomic DNA was extracted from the blood cell samples with the Qiagen DNeasy Blood Extraction Kit. Recombination connected TRBV7-6 to TRBJ2-7, with TRBD1 identical over 9 junction bases. Sequencing was done on a sample of PBMCs. The TCR originated in a male donor in good health and CMV-seronegative. The CDR3 loop reads CASSLPPRDRDSYEQYF. At the DNA level, the sequence is TGTGCCAGCAGCTTACCTCCCCGGGACAGGGACTCTTACGAGCAGTACTTC.